This TCR beta chain appears in the sequencing data of a study of blood T cells in healthy people across ages. Study-wide results and caveats: Long-lived and aged donors differed, with more naive CD4+ cells and higher diversity in the long-lived.

For the second PCR, which ran for about 6 to 11 cycles, a sample-barcoded 5' primer and a J-beta primer mix were used. TCRdb reprocessed the 5' RACE reads via MiXCR and lists one record per CDR3 protein. The profile shows hundreds of thousands of distinct CDR3 sequences, around 49% of them singletons. The ends were cut back, 3 bases at V and 3 bases at J, with 9 bases in the middle. Looked up from germline, CDR1 is SGHTA and CDR2 is FQGTGA. The CDR3 consists of 14 residues. Only a few counts were recorded for this clonotype. Its antigen is unknown. The chain links TRBV7-3 to TRBJ2-1, with D maybe TRBD2 (6 bases). The material sequenced was blood. The sequence was obtained from a woman aged 55-69 years in good health. CDR3 sequence reads: CASSLGEVYNEQFF. The CDR3 region has the DNA TGTGCCAGCAGCTTGGGGGAGGTCTACAATGAGCAGTTCTTC.